The clone carrying this TCR beta chain was observed a single time. The sample belongs to a study of low-dose radiotherapy and immunotherapy resistance in tumors. Study-level background: Doses of 0.5 Gy per fraction every 2 weeks, totaling 6.5 Gy, went to Cohort 1. Participants in Cohort 2 were given 1 Gy per fraction every two weeks, for 13 Gy over 26 weeks.

cDNA synthesis used a TRAV/TRBV-specific primer set for both chains. TCR amplification involved about 19 PCR cycles with a constant-region primer and V-primer adapter. A single record per CDR3 protein comes from TCRdb applying MiXCR to the reads. The table records about 6,600 distinct CDR3 sequences, approximately 57% of them present only once. The TCR sequence derives from a human donor with advanced metastatic prostate, ovarian, gallbladder or colorectal cancer (not recorded which). This table probably holds off-target reads from a library built for another chain.

The CDR3 reads CASRVRQGVNTEAFF. The CDR3 DNA reads TGTGCCAGTAGGGTCAGACAGGGGGTGAACACTGAAGCTTTCTTT. The chain joins TRBV19 to TRBJ1-1; 9 nucleotides agree with TRBD1. V shed 6 bases and J 0 bases; nucleotides not matched to a gene: 5. Germline V gene sequence: CDR1 LNHDA, CDR2 SQIVND (reference sequence). CDR3 length equals 15 residues.